This entry features one T cell receptor (beta chain) sequence. Antigen unknown. This could be a read error, since a much larger clone is one nucleotide away. These data belong to a study of identical twins. Notes on the study in general: Cord blood's abundant beta clonotypes had fewer insertions, unlike memory repertoires. Twin pairs' shared out-of-frame alpha sequences were enriched in low generation probability.

Using its own MiXCR run on the 5' RACE reads, TCRdb lists one record per CDR3 protein. The table includes approximately 220,000 distinct CDR3 sequences, around 7.6% detected once. The ends lost 4 bases at V and 15 bases at J; junction bases unmatched: 25. The CDR3 has 18 residues. From germline, CDR1 is SGHNT and CDR2 YYREEE (reference sequence). The data also belong to a second study, concerning yellow fever vaccine responses in identical twins.

Specimen: CD8+ T cells sorted from blood. This TCR was sampled from a young woman in good health. The chain carries TRBV5-4 and TRBJ2-6; 7 bases align to TRBD1. The CDR3 bases are TGTGCCAGCAGCGAGGGGACAGTGAATTATGGCCGACGTCAGGACCTGACTTTC. Protein: CASSEGTVNYGRRQDLTF.